One and the same sample provided the 15 T cell receptor beta chains below, sequenced in a study of T cell changes during pregnancy in multiple sclerosis. The data were produced by immunoSEQ multiplex PCR, yet TCRdb's version contains in-frame clones alone and is incomplete. This table holds 17,000 or so clones, approximately 84% found once. Sequencing used CD8+ T cells from peripheral blood mononuclear cells, obtained in the third trimester of pregnancy. Receptor source: a female donor in good health, enrolled as a control in a pregnancy study.

The chain is built from TRBV29-1 and TRBJ2-5, with D perhaps matching TRBD2 (5 bases). The CDR3 totals 14 residues. Germline V CDR1 and CDR2: SQVTM, ANQGSEA. V lost 1 base, J lost 4 bases, and 13 bases lay in between. The CDR3 loop reads CSVEVPDEGETQYF. The CDR3 DNA reads TGCAGCGTTGAAGTTCCGGACGAGGGAGAGACCCAGTACTTC.

The gene calls are TRBV6-5 and TRBJ1-1; D is perhaps TRBD1 (5 bases). The CDR3 runs to 15 residues. Germline-derived CDR1 and CDR2 are MNHEY and SVGAGI. With 5 bases removed from V and 3 bases from J, the gap between germline ends came to 16 bases. The CDR3, as DNA: TGTGCCAGCAGTGCAAGACACGGGGGGGACACTGAAGCTTTCTTT. Protein: CASSARHGGDTEAFF.

This clone was counted only a few times. The rearrangement links TRBV7-9 to TRBJ2-3, with 8 bases fitting TRBD2. This CDR3 contains 18 residues. Germline CDR1 and CDR2: SEHNR and FQNEAQ (reference sequence). J lost 0 bases, V lost 4 bases, and 12 bases had no gene match. The CDR3 sequence is CASSSRRGETSSTDTQYF. The CDR3, as DNA: TGTGCCAGCAGCTCTAGGCGGGGGGAGACCTCTAGCACAGATACGCAGTATTTT.

The genes are TRBV7-9 and TRBJ1-4, with 10 bases aligning to TRBD1. The J segment lost 3 bases and the V segment lost 2 bases, leaving 6 bases of the junction unmatched. This CDR3 is 17 amino acids long. Per germline, CDR1 SEHNR and CDR2 FQNEAQ (reference sequence). CDR3 bases: TGTGCCAGCAGCTTAACCGGGACAGGGGTGGCTAATGAAAAACTGTTTTTT. Residues: CASSLTGTGVANEKLFF.

V and J are TRBV5-1 and TRBJ2-2, with TRBD2 matching 10 bases. The CDR3 is made up of 17 amino acids. The V segment lost 1 base and the J segment 1 base; nucleotides outside the gene matches: 4. The germline gives CDR1 SGHRS, CDR2 YFSETQ. The CDR3 DNA is TGCGCCAGCAGCTTGCGCCCTAGCGGGGGGAACACCGGGGAGCTGTTTTTT. This encodes CASSLRPSGGNTGELFF.

V usage is TRBV15 and J usage is TRBJ2-1; TRBD2 matches 8 bases. Germline V gene data show CDR1 as LNHNV and CDR2 as YYDKDF (reference sequence). The CDR3 is 17 residues long. V dropped 3 bases and J dropped 0; count of bases not matched to a gene: 7. The CDR3 region has the DNA TGTGCCACCAGCAGGGAAGCGGGAGCGGCCTCCTACAATGAGCAGTTCTTC. This codes for CATSREAGAASYNEQFF.

The chain couples TRBV5-6 to TRBJ2-1; TRBD2 aligns across 15 bases. The CDR3 loop spans 17 amino acids. Trimming at V came to 0 bases and at J to 9 bases, leaving 7 bases not matched to a gene. The germline V gene has CDR1 SGHDT and CDR2 YYEEEE. CDR3 residues: CASSLAGLAGGEGEQFF. In DNA form, the CDR3 reads TGTGCCAGCAGCTTGGCGGGACTAGCGGGAGGAGAGGGTGAGCAGTTCTTC.

The rearrangement links TRBV5-1 to TRBJ2-1; 10 bases map to TRBD2. V lost 4 bases to trimming and J lost 5 bases; unmatched junction nucleotides: 6. In germline, CDR1 is SGHRS, CDR2 YFSETQ. The CDR3 spans 15 residues. The CDR3 DNA is TGCGCCAGCAGCGATTGGACTAGCGGTGACAATGAGCAGTTCTTC. Translation gives CASSDWTSGDNEQFF.

The rearrangement links TRBV7-8 to TRBJ2-5; 7 nucleotides match TRBD2. The J call may be in error: the DNA end matches TRBJ2-7 better. Germline lookup yields CDR1 SGHVS and CDR2 FQNEAQ. The CDR3 is 14 amino acids. CDR3 nucleotide sequence: TGTGCCAGCAGCTCTACCGGGACTACCTACGAGCAGTACTTC. Its translation: CASSSTGTTYEQYF.

In its sample, this clone was seen once. The chain is built from TRBV19 and TRBJ1-2; D remains ambiguous. CDR1 and CDR2 (germline): LNHDA, SQIVND (reference sequence). The CDR3 contains 12 residues. Trimming took off 7 bases at V and 5 bases at J, with 11 bases between the two ends. In nucleotides, the CDR3 is TGTGCCAGTACGGGAGGCGGATATGGCTACACCTTC. Its translation is CASTGGGYGYTF.

The rearrangement links TRBV6-6 to TRBJ2-7, with 10 bases lining up with TRBD2. Germline values: CDR1 MNHNY, CDR2 SVGAGI (reference sequence). CDR3 length: 15 amino acids. Germline trimming cut 0 bases from V and 5 bases from J; bases unmatched to any gene: 4. For the CDR3, the DNA is TGTGCCAGCAGTTACTCGGGTAGCGGGGGGAACGAGCAGTACTTC. Encoded protein: CASSYSGSGGNEQYF.

This rearrangement joins TRBV11-3 to TRBJ1-1; 8 nucleotides match TRBD1. V was clipped by 5 bases and J by 1 base; unmatched bases: 6. CDR3 length: 15 residues. Germline V gives CDR1 SGHNT, CDR2 YENEEA. The CDR3, as DNA: TGTGCCAGCAGCGGCCCGGGACAGGCGAACACTGAAGCTTTCTTT. This translates into CASSGPGQANTEAFF.

CDR3 nucleotides: TGTGCCAGCACCTCATTGGGACAGGGGTGGCAGCCCCAGCATTTT. Protein: CASTSLGQGWQPQHF. The rearrangement joins TRBV6-6 to TRBJ1-5, with 10 bases fitting TRBD1. The J segment lost 7 bases and the V segment lost 7 bases, leaving 10 bases of the junction unmatched. CDR1 MNHNY and CDR2 SVGAGI come from the germline V gene (reference sequence). The CDR3 has 15 amino acids.

This chain links TRBV7-9 with TRBJ2-7; TRBD2 matches at 8 bases. This CDR3 spans 16 amino acids. Germline assignment: CDR1 SEHNR and CDR2 FQNEAQ (reference sequence). The V and J ends lost 5 bases and 0 bases, in that order; junction bases with no gene match: 9. CDR3 region: CASSSPTSDNSYEQYF. CDR3 nucleotides: TGTGCCAGCAGCAGCCCGACTAGCGACAACTCCTACGAGCAGTACTTC. Full variable domain (missing parts from reference TRBV7-9 and TRBJ2-7): DTGVSQNPRHKITKRGQNVTFRCDPISEHNRLYWYRQTLGQGPEFLTYFQNEAQLEKSRLLSDRFSAERPKGSFSTLEIQRTEQGDSAMYLCASSSPTSDNSYEQYFGPGTRLTVT.

The chain is built from TRBV7-9 and TRBJ2-7, with 10 nucleotides matching TRBD1. The germline gives CDR1 SEHNR, CDR2 FQNEAQ (reference sequence). This CDR3 has 14 residues. V lost 4 bases and J lost 3; bases outside the gene matches: 3. The CDR3 DNA sequence: TGTGCCAGCAGCTCCCGGGACAGGGGCTACGAGCAGTACTTC. The encoded protein is CASSSRDRGYEQYF. Full variable domain (outside the CDR3, taken from reference TRBV7-9 and TRBJ2-7): DTGVSQNPRHKITKRGQNVTFRCDPISEHNRLYWYRQTLGQGPEFLTYFQNEAQLEKSRLLSDRFSAERPKGSFSTLEIQRTEQGDSAMYLCASSSRDRGYEQYFGPGTRLTVT.